This TCR beta chain was recovered during a study of a mutant IDH1 vaccine in newly diagnosed glioma. Study information: V12 came at week 35, V13 at week 47.

This CDR3 has 14 residues. Trimming cost V 6 bases and J 3 bases, with 12 bases left between them. Germline loops: CDR1 MNHEY, CDR2 SMNVEV (reference sequence). Some clones are missing from TCRdb's copy, which holds only in-frame ones; the method was immunoSEQ multiplex PCR. The repertoire holds over 60,000 clones, with 81% as singletons. Time point given: week 35, safety follow-up. Vaccine doses each comprised 300 ug of mutant IDH1 20-mer peptide, with topical imiquimod. The donors had new WHO grade 3 or 4 astrocytomas; these were IDH1-mutant and ATRX-lost. This clone is medium-sized (0.01 to 0.1%). Its antigen remains unknown.

V usage is TRBV27 and J usage is TRBJ1-5, with D perhaps matching TRBD1 (5 bases). This sequence was found in a man aged 35-49 years with glioma. The specimen was PBMCs, collected from a glioma patient whose treatment included an IDH1 peptide vaccine. The CDR3 DNA follows: TGTGCCAGCAGACCGGGGGGTACCAATCAGCCCCAGCATTTT. Amino acid sequence: CASRPGGTNQPQHF.